These 5 T cell receptor beta chains came from one sample sequenced in a study of molecular identifiers for immune sequencing clone quantification listed by TCRdb under 2018. Receptor libraries were prepared by PCR. The sample was run on a NextSeq 500. TCRdb handled the public reads itself, with Q25 trimming in fastp and clone calling in MiXCR, and kept productive beta chains. Every CDR3 protein is listed once, alongside the most common genes and DNA of its rows. The sample contains around 470,000 distinct CDR3 sequences, 25% of them found a single time. Roughly 0.77% of the sample lies in the top ten. Input material: naive CD8+ T cells from blood, with Jurkat cell RNA spiked in. The sample's cell subset or site, from its label and the paper: FACS-sorted CD8+CD4-CCR7+CD45RA+ naive T cells. The receptor source for this set is a human donor in good health. Some libraries in this study had Jurkat cell RNA spiked in.

This clonotype came up a few times. V gene TRBV13 combines with J gene TRBJ2-1; D is unclear. Trimming removed 0 bases from V and 0 bases from J, with 6 bases in between. Germline lookup yields CDR1 PRHDT and CDR2 FYEKMQ (reference sequence). This CDR3 comprises 15 residues. CDR3 sequence reads: CASSLGKSSYNEQFF. Here the CDR3 DNA reads TGTGCCAGCAGCTTAGGAAAGAGCTCCTACAATGAGCAGTTCTTC.

A remark on this clonotype: The DNA is omitted, as the CDR3 cannot be located on it reliably, and the CDR3 follows TCRdb's listing. The rearrangement joins TRBV12-3 or TRBV12-4 to TRBJ2-3; the table names TRBD1, a call not compared with the DNA. The CDR3 comprises 15 residues, both ends counted. The CDR3 loop reads CASGPWAEGTDARYF.

The rearrangement joins TRBV27 to TRBJ1-2, with D unclear. The CDR3 has 13 residues. Germline values: CDR1 MNHEY, CDR2 SMNVEV (reference sequence). V was pared by 6 bases and J by 6 bases, with 14 bases between. The CDR3 protein is CASSSLPTDGYTF. The CDR3 coding sequence is TGTGCCAGCAGCTCTCTTCCCACCGATGGCTACACCTTC.

This clonotype was observed a handful of times. The rearrangement uses TRBV6-1 and TRBJ2-1; no reliable D call. Germline loops: CDR1 MNHNS, CDR2 SASEGT. The CDR3 is 14 amino acids. V was cut by 2 bases and J by 0 bases, with 5 bases left in between. CDR3 loop: CASSEMSSYNEQFF. The CDR3 nucleotides are TGTGCCAGCAGTGAAATGAGCTCCTACAATGAGCAGTTCTTC.

As regards this clonotype: The final CDR3 position lacks the conserved phenylalanine or tryptophan, pointing to a likely read error. The V gene is TRBV4-3, the J gene TRBJ2-3; tentative D call: TRBD2 (6 bases). The length of the CDR3 is 15 residues. Per the germline V gene, CDR1 is LGHNA and CDR2 is YSLEER. V dropped 0 bases and J dropped 2 bases, with 9 bases sitting between them. This CDR3 reads CASSQDSGVTDTQYL. Here the CDR3 DNA reads TGCGCCAGCAGCCAAGACTCGGGGGTCACAGATACGCAGTATCTT.